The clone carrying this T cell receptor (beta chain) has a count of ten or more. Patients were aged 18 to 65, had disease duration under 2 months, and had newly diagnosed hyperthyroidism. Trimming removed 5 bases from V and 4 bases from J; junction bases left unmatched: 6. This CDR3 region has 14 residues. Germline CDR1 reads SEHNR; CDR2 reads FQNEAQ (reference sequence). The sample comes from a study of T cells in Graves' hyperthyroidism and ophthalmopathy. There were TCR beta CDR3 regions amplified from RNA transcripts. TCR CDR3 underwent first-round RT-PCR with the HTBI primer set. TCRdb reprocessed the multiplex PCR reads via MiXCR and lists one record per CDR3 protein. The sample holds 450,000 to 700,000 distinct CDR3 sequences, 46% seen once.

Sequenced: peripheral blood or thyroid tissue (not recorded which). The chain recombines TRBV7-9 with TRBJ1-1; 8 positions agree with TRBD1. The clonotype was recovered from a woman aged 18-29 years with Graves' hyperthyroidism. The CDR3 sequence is CASSIRQGSTEAFF. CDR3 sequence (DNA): TGTGCCAGCAGCATAAGACAGGGGAGCACTGAAGCTTTCTTT.